This TCR beta chain is from a study of T cell responses to AZD1222 COVID-19 vaccine. Findings and limits, study-wide: Repertoire sampling happened only post peak T cell response. Vaccination with two AZD1222 doses was followed by a rise in Spike-specific TCR breadth and depth.

Libraries were prepared by immunoSEQ multiplex PCR; TCRdb keeps only in-frame clonotypes and omits some of them. The sample includes about 120,000 clones, roughly 90% of them seen just once. Regarding this clone: Its specificity is not known.

J lost 5 bases, V lost 7 bases, and 7 bases had no gene match. This CDR3 is built from 12 residues. In germline, CDR1 is SQVTM, CDR2 ANQGSEA. V usage is TRBV29-1 and J usage is TRBJ1-1, with 7 bases fitting TRBD1. This receptor was identified in an adult in good health. Sequenced material: peripheral blood, taken on day 0 of AZD1222 vaccination. The CDR3 DNA reads TGCAGCGGAAGACAGGGTTCGACTGAAGCTTTCTTT. Amino acid sequence: CSGRQGSTEAFF.